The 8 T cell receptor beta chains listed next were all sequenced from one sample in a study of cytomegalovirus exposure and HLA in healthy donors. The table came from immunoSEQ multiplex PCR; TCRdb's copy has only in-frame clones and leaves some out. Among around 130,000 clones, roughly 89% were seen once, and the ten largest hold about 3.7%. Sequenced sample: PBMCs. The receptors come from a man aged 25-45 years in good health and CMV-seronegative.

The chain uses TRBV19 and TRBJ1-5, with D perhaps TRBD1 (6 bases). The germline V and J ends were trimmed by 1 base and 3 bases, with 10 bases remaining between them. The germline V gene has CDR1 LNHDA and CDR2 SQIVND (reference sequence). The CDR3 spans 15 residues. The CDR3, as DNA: TGTGCCAGTAGTATAGGGACAGCGGACAATCAGCCCCAGCATTTT. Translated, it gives CASSIGTADNQPQHF.

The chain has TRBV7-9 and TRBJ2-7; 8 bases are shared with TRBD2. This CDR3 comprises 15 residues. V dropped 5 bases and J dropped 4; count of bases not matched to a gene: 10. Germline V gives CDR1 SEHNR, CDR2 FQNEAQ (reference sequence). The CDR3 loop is CASSTGGASGYEQYF. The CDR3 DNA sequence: TGTGCCAGCAGCACGGGGGGGGCTAGTGGGTACGAGCAGTACTTC.

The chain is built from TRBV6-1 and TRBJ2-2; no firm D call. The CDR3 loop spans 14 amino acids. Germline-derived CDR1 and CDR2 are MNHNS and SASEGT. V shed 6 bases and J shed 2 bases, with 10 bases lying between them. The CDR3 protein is CASRRSYNTGELFF. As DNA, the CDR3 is TGTGCCAGCAGGCGATCCTACAACACCGGGGAGCTGTTTTTT.

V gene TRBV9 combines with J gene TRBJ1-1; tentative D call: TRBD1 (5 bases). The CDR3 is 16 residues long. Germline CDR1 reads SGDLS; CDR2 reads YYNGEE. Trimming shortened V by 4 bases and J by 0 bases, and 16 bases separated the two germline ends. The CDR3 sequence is CASSPGAGGVNTEAFF. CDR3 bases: TGTGCCAGCAGCCCCGGTGCCGGGGGGGTGAACACTGAAGCTTTCTTT.

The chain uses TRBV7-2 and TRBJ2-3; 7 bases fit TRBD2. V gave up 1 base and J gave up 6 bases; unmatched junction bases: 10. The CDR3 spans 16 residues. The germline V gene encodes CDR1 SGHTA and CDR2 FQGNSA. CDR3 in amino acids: CASSLVPSGGSDTQYF. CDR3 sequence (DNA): TGTGCCAGCAGCTTAGTTCCTAGCGGAGGTTCCGATACGCAGTATTTT.

As DNA, the CDR3 is TGTGCCAGCAGCTTGGATCCCAGGGCTGGGGCCAACGTCCTGACTTTC. Amino acid sequence: CASSLDPRAGANVLTF. V usage is TRBV5-6 and J usage is TRBJ2-6, with TRBD1 as a possible D gene (5 bases). This CDR3 is 16 amino acids long. CDR1 and CDR2 (germline): SGHDT, YYEEEE. Trimming took 0 bases from V and 2 from J, leaving 9 bases between them. The whole variable domain, remainder taken from reference TRBV5-6 and TRBJ2-6, is DAGVTQSPTHLIKTRGQQVTLRCSPKSGHDTVSWYQQALGQGPQFIFQYYEEEERQRGNFPDRFSGHQFPNYSSELNVNALLLGDSALYLCASSLDPRAGANVLTFGAGSRLTVL.

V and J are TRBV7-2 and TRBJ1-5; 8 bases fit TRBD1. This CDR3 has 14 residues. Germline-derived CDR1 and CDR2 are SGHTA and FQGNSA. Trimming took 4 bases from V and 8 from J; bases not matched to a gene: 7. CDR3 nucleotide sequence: TGTGCCAGCAGCTCAGGACAGGGCCGTGAGCCCCAGCATTTT. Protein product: CASSSGQGREPQHF.

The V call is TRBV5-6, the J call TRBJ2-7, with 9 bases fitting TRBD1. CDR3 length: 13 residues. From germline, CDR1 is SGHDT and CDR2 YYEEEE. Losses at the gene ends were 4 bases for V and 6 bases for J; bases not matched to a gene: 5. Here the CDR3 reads CASSRDRAAEQYF. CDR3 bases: TGTGCCAGCAGCCGGGACAGGGCGGCCGAGCAGTACTTC.